In this sample, the clone carrying this T cell receptor (beta chain) turned up a few times. As yet, its antigen is unknown. The data belong to a study of spatial heterogeneity in lung cancer. Across the study: Available follow-up PBMC samples were sequenced, at a median of approximately two years post-resection.

Study-level findings and limits: At resection, ubiquitous expanded tumor TCRs appeared in blood more than at follow-up.

This CDR3 is 15 amino acids long. With 3 bases removed from V and 2 bases from J, the gap between germline ends came to 13 bases. From germline, CDR1 is SGHTA and CDR2 FQGNSA. Time point: blood at routine non-recurrence follow-up after resection. Sequencing covered unsorted whole RNA taken from tumor, nontumor lung or frozen PBMC. TCRdb called the 5' RACE reads again in MiXCR, with one record for every CDR3 protein. In the table there are about 32,000 distinct CDR3 sequences, more than 9% of which are singletons. This clonotype was obtained from a female donor with early-stage non-small cell lung cancer. This specimen was PBMCs, taken at follow-up. This rearrangement joins TRBV7-2 to TRBJ1-2; TRBD1 might be the D (5 bases). This CDR3 reads CASSFRDPQNYGYTF. For the CDR3, the DNA is TGTGCCAGCAGCTTCCGGGACCCCCAAAACTATGGCTACACCTTC. Full variable domain (outside the CDR3, taken from reference TRBV7-2 and TRBJ1-2): GAGVSQSPSNKVTEKGKDVELRCDPISGHTALYWYRQSLGQGLEFLIYFQGNSAPDKSGLPSDRFSAERTGGSVSTLTIQRTQQEDSAVYLCASSFRDPQNYGYTFGSGTRLTVV.